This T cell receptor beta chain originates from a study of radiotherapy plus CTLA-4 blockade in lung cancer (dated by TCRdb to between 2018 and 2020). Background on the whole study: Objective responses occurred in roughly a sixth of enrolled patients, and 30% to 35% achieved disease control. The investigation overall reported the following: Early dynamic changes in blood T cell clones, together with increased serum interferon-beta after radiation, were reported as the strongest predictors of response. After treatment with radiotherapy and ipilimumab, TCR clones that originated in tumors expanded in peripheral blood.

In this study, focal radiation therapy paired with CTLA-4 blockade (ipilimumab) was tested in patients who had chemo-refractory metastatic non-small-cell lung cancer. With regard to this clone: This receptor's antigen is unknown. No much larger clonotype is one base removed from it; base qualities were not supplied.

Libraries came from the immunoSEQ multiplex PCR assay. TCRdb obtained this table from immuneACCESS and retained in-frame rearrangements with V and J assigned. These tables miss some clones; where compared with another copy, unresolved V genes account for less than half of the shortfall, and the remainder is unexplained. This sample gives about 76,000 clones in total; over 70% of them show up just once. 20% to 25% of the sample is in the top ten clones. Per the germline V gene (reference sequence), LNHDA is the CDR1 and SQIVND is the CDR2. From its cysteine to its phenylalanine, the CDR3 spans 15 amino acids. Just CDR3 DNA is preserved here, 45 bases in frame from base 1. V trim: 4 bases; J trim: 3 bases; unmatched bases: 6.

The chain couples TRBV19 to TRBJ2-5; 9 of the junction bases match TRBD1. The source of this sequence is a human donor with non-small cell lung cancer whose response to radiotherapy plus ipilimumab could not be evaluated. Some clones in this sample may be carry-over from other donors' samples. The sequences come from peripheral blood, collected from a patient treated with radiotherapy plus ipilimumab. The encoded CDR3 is CASSTGQGWKETQYF. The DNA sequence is TGTGCCAGTAGTACCGGACAGGGGTGGAAAGAGACCCAGTACTTC. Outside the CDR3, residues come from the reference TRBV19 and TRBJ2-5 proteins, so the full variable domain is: DGGITQSPKYLFRKEGQNVTLSCEQNLNHDAMYWYRQDPGQGLRLIYYSQIVNDFQKGDIAEGYSVSREKKESFPLTVTSAQKNPTAFYLCASSTGQGWKETQYFGPGTRLLVL.